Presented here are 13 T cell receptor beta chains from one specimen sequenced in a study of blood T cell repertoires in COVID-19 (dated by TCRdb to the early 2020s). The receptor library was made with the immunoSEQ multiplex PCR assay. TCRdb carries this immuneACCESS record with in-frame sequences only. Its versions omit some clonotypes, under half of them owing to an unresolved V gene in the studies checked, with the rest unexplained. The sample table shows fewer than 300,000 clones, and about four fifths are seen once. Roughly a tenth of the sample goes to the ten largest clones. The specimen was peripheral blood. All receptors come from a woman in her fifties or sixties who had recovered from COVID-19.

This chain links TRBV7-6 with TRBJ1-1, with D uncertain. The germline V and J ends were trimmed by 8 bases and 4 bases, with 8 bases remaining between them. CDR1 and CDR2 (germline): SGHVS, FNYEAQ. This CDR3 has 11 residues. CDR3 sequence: CASFGATEAFF. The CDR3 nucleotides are TGTGCCAGCTTCGGTGCCACTGAAGCTTTCTTT.

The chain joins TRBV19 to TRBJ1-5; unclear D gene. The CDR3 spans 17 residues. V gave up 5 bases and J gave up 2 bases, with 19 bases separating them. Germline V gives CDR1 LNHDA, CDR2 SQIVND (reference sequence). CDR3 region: CASSPRASDLGNQPQHF. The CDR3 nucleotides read TGTGCCAGTAGTCCGAGGGCGAGTGATTTGGGCAATCAGCCCCAGCATTTT.

CDR3 DNA sequence: TGCAGTGCTAGTCAACCCGGGGGGGACTATGGCTACACCTTC. It codes for CSASQPGGDYGYTF. J is TRBJ1-2 and V is TRBV20-1; D might be TRBD1 (5 bases). From germline, CDR1 is DFQATT and CDR2 SNEGSKA (reference sequence). The CDR3 covers 14 residues. V was cut by 3 bases and J by 3 bases, with 14 bases left in between.

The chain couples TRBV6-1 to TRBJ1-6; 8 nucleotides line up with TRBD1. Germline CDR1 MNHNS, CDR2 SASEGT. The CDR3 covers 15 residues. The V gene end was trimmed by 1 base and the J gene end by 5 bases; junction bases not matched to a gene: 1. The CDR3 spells CASSEETGDNSPLHF. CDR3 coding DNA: TGTGCCAGCAGTGAAGAGACAGGGGATAATTCACCCCTCCACTTT.

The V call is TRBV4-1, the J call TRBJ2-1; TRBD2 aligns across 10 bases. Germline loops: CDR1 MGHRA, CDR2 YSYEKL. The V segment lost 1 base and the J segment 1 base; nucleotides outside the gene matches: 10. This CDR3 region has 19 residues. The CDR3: CASSQVTAGGPVSYNEQFF. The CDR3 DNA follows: TGCGCCAGCAGCCAAGTAACAGCGGGAGGGCCGGTTTCCTACAATGAGCAGTTCTTC.

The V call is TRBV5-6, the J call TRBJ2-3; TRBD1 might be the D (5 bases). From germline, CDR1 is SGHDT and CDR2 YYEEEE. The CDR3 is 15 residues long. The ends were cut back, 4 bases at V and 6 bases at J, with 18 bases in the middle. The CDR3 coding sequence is TGTGCCAGCAGCACCCGAAGGGGATTCAGGGATACGCAGTATTTT. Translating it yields CASSTRRGFRDTQYF.

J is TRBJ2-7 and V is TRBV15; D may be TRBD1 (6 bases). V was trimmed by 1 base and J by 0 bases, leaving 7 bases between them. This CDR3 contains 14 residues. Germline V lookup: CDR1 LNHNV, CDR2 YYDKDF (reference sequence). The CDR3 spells CATSRGQVSYEQYF. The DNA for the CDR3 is TGTGCCACCAGCAGAGGACAGGTCTCCTACGAGCAGTACTTC.

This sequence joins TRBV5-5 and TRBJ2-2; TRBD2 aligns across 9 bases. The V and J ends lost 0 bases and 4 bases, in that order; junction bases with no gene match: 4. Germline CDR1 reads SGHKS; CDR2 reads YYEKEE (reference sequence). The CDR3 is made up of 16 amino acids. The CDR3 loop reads CASSLERGAGTGELFF. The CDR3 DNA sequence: TGTGCCAGCAGCTTGGAGCGGGGGGCTGGCACCGGGGAGCTGTTTTTT.

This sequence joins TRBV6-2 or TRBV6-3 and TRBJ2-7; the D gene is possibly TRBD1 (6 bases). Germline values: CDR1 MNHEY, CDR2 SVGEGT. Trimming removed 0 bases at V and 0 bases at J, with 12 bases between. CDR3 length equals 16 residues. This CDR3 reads CASSYSSQGNSYEQYF. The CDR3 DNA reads TGTGCCAGCAGTTACTCGAGCCAGGGGAACTCCTACGAGCAGTACTTC.

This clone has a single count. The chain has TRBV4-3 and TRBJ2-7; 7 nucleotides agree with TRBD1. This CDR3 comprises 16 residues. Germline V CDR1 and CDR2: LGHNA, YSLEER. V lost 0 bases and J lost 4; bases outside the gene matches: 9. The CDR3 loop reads CASSQDVGGMVYEQYF. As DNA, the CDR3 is TGCGCCAGCAGCCAAGATGTAGGGGGCATGGTATACGAGCAGTACTTC.

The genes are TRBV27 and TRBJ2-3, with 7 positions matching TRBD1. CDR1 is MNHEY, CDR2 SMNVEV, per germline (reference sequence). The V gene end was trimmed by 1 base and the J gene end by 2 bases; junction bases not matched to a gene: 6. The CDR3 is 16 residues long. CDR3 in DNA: TGTGCCAGCAGTTTATTGGGACAGCAATTCACAGATACGCAGTATTTT. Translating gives CASSLLGQQFTDTQYF.

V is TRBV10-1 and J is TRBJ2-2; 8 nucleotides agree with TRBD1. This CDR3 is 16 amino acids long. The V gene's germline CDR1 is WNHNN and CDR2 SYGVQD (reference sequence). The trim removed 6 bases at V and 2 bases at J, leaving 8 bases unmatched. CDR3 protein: CASRAPGQVNTGELFF. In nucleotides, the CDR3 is TGCGCCAGCAGAGCACCGGGACAGGTCAACACCGGGGAGCTGTTTTTT.

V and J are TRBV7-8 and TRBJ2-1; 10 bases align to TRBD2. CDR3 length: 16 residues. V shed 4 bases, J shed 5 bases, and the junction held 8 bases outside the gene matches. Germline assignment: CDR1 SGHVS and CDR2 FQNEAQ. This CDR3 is CASSSLAGVINNEQFF. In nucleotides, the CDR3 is TGTGCCAGCAGCTCCCTAGCGGGAGTTATTAACAATGAGCAGTTCTTC.